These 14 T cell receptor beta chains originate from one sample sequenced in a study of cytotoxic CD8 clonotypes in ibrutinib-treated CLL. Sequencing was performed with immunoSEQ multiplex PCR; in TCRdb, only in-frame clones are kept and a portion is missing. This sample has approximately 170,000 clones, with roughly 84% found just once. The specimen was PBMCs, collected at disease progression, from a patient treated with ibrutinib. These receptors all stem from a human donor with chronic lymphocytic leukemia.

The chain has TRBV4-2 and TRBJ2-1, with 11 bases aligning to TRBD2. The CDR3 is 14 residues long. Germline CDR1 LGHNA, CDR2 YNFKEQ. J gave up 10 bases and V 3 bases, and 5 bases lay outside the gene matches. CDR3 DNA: TGTGCCAGCAGCCAGACTAGCGGGGCAAGGGAGCAGTTCTTC. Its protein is CASSQTSGAREQFF.

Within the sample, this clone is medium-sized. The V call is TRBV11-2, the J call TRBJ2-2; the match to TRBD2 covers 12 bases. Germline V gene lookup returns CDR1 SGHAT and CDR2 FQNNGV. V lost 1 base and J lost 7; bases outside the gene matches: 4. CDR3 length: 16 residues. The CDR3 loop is CASSLASSGRGGELFF. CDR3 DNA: TGTGCCAGCAGCTTAGCGTCTAGCGGGAGGGGCGGGGAGCTGTTTTTT.

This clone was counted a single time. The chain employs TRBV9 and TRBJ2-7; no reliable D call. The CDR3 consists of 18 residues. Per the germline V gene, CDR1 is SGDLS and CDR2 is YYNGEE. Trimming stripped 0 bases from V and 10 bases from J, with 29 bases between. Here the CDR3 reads CASSVAFPKEDPSTNQYF. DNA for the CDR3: TGTGCCAGCAGCGTAGCGTTTCCGAAAGAGGATCCCTCTACGAATCAGTACTTC.

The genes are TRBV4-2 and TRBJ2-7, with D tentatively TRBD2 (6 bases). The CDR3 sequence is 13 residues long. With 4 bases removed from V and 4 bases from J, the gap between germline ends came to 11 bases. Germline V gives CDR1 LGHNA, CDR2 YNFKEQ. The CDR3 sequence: CASSPLGGYEQYF. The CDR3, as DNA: TGTGCCAGCAGCCCCTTGGGGGGATACGAGCAGTACTTC.

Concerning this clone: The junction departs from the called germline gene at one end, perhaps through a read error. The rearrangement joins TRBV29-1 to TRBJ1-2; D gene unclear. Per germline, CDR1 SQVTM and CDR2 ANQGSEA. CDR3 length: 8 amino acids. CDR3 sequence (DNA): TGCAGCTCCGACGGGAGCAGTTTC. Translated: CSSDGSSF.

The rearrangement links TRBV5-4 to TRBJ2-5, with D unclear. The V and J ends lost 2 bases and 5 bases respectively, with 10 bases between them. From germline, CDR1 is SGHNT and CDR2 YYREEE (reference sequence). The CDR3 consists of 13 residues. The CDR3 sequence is CASSFRLEETQYF. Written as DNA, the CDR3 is TGTGCCAGCAGCTTTCGTCTGGAGGAGACCCAGTACTTC. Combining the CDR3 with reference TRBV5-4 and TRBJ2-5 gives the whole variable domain ETGVTQSPTHLIKTRGQQVTLRCSSQSGHNTVSWYQQALGQGPQFIFQYYREEENGRGNFPPRFSGLQFPNYSSELNVNALELDDSALYLCASSFRLEETQYFGPGTRLLVL.

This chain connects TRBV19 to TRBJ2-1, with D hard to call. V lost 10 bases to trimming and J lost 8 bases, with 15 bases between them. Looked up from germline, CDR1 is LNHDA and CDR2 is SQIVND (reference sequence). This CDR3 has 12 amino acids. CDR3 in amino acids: CATRAPGDEQFF. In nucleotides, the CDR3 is TGTGCCACCCGGGCCCCCGGAGATGAGCAGTTCTTC.

CDR3 coding DNA: TGTGCCAGCAGCGCATGGACAGGGTTGACCGGGGAGCTGTTTTTT. This sequence encodes CASSAWTGLTGELFF. This chain uses TRBV9 with TRBJ2-2; 8 bases fit TRBD1. V lost 3 bases and J lost 5; bases outside the gene matches: 6. Germline V gene data show CDR1 as SGDLS and CDR2 as YYNGEE. The CDR3 is 15 amino acids.

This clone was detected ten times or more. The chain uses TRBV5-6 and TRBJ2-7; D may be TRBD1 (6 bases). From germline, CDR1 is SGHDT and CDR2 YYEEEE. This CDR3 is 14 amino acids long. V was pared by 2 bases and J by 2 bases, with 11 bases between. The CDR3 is CASSLGGDTYEQYF. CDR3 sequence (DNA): TGTGCCAGCAGCTTAGGGGGAGATACCTACGAGCAGTACTTC.

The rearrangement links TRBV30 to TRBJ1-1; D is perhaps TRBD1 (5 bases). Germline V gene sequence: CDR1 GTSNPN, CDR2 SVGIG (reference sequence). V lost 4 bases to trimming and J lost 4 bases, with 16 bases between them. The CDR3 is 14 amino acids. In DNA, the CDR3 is TGTGCCTGGACCCGAAGAGGGGTTGGCACTGAAGCTTTCTTT. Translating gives CAWTRRGVGTEAFF.

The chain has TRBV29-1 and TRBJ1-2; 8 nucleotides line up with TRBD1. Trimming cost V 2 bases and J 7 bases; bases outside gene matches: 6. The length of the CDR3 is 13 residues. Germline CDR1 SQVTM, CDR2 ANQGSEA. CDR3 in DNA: TGCAGCGTTGAAACTACAGGACAGGGTGGCTACACCTTC. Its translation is CSVETTGQGGYTF.

CDR3 DNA sequence: TGCAGCGTTGAGACTAGCGGGAGAACCTACGAGCAGTACTTC. Its translation is CSVETSGRTYEQYF. This chain uses TRBV29-1 with TRBJ2-7; TRBD2 agrees at 12 bases. This CDR3 is 14 amino acids long. Germline lookup yields CDR1 SQVTM and CDR2 ANQGSEA. The V segment lost 3 bases and the J segment 2 bases; nucleotides outside the gene matches: 2.

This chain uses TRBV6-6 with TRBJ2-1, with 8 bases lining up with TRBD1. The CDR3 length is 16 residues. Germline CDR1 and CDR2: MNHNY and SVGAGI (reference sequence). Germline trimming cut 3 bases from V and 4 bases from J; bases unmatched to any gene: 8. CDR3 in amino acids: CASSYHGTGQYNEQFF. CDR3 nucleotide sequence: TGTGCCAGCAGTTATCACGGGACAGGACAGTACAATGAGCAGTTCTTC.

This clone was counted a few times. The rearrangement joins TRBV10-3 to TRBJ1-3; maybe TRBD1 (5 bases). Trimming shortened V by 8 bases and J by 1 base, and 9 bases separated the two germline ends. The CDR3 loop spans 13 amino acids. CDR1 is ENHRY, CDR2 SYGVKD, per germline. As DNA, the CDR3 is TGTGCCATCGGGGGGGATTCTGGAAACACCATATATTTT. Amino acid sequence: CAIGGDSGNTIYF.